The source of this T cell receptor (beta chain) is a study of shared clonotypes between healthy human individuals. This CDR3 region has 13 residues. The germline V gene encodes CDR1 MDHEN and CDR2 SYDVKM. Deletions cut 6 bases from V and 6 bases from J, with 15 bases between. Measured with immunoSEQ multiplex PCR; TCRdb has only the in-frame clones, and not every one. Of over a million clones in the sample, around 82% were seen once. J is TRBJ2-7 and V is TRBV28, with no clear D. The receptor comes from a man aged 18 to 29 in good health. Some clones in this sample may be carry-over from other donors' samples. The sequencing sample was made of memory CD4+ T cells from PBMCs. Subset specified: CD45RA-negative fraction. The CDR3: CASRKTASGEQYF. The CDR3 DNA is TGTGCCAGCAGAAAAACTGCATCCGGCGAGCAGTACTTC.